This is a list of T cell receptor beta chains from one sample in a study of shared clonotypes between healthy human individuals. TCRdb keeps only in-frame clones here, not all; method: immunoSEQ multiplex PCR. Seen here are hundreds of thousands of clones, around 92% observed once, and the top ten hold 24%. Sample: naive CD8+ T cells sorted from blood. The receptors originated from a man aged 25-45 years in good health. CDR3s include the opening cysteine and the closing phenylalanine or tryptophan.

CSVEGENTGELFF,TRBJ2-2,TRBV29-1
CASSPPAGNTIYF,TRBJ1-3,TRBV18
CATEPPQGAETQYF,TRBJ2-5,TRBV18
CASSEGFAYEQYF,TRBJ2-7,TRBV11-2
CAWSLASGVYEQYF,TRBJ2-7,TRBV30
CASSTSTGPNTEAFF,TRBJ1-1,TRBV7-6
CASNPAQGWGEQYF,TRBJ2-7,TRBV28
CASSTQGQGYETQYF,TRBJ2-5,TRBV7-9
CASSLGLTYEQYF,TRBJ2-7,TRBV28
CASSVNLRGRKDYEQYF,TRBJ2-7,TRBV7-2
CATAMAGDFYEQYF,TRBJ2-7,TRBV27
CASTPGTSSYEQYF,TRBJ2-7,TRBV11-1
CASSETGGLSGNTIYF,TRBJ1-3,TRBV9
CATSRPIKAGDTQYF,TRBJ2-3,TRBV15
CASSQDLTEAFF,TRBJ1-1,TRBV4-1
CASSPLRVANTGELFF,TRBJ2-2,TRBV28
CASCLGLAGEPPLYEQYF,TRBJ2-7,TRBV11-1
CASSVNSGAYNEQFF,TRBJ2-1,TRBV10-2
CASRAVGGRGSYNEQFF,TRBJ2-1,TRBV19
CASSARGAESSYNEQFF,TRBJ2-1,TRBV25-1
CASSVGGRGYEQYF,TRBJ2-7,TRBV9
CASSVSGSSYEQYF,TRBJ2-7,TRBV19
CASSLQWTGDLYNEQFF,TRBJ2-1,TRBV4-1
CASSQDTSGRAGETQYF,TRBJ2-5,TRBV14
CASSLDPGHSKREAFF,TRBJ1-1,TRBV7-9
CASSLTTYEQYF,TRBJ2-7,TRBV25-1
CATSRLSGNTIYF,TRBJ1-3,TRBV6-1
CASSDIGTGYYNEQFF,TRBJ2-1,TRBV10-2
CSARDGHEQYF,TRBJ2-7,TRBV20-1
CASSELVQYF,TRBJ2-7,TRBV2
CASSPSGQNYNQPQHF,TRBJ1-5,TRBV18
CASSTGTGAYEQYF,TRBJ2-7,TRBV5-4
CASSQDRLGRTDTQYF,TRBJ2-3,TRBV4-3
CASSARTSDPSYRGTRYNEQFF,TRBJ2-1,TRBV5-1
CASKLDQPQHF,TRBJ1-5,TRBV2
CASSWRGQGDNGYTF,TRBJ1-2,TRBV5-8
CASSSPASTPGNEQFF,TRBJ2-1,TRBV7-9
CASSPRMVSGRTGDTQYF,TRBJ2-3,TRBV9
CASSLGPPGELFF,TRBJ2-2,TRBV7-9
CASSQDRGFQPQHF,TRBJ1-5,TRBV4-3
CASSEMAASGRNNEQFF,TRBJ2-1,TRBV25-1
CASGSGTTRNNIQYF,TRBJ2-4,TRBV7-9
CSAWTGTGNTIYF,TRBJ1-3,TRBV29-1
CASSRLAGAHEQFF,TRBJ2-1,TRBV28
CSVHPDRFTGELFF,TRBJ2-2,TRBV29-1
CASSAPGGRKLFF,TRBJ1-4,TRBV9
CASSLTSDSVGEQYF,TRBJ2-7,TRBV27
CASSQDRSDPYNEQFF,TRBJ2-1,TRBV4-3
CASSLGPRGTNTGELFF,TRBJ2-2,TRBV7-3
CASSQEGTPTYEQYF,TRBJ2-7,TRBV4-3
CASSLSPDTQYF,TRBJ2-3,TRBV27
CASSDTGGLGGELFF,TRBJ2-2,TRBV2
CASSSAGADSGNTIYF,TRBJ1-3,TRBV6-5
CASSFFVGTGELFF,TRBJ2-2,TRBV28